This T cell receptor (beta chain) was documented in a study of siplizumab effects on memory and regulatory T cells. Regarding the study as a whole: Memory T cells appeared less diverse than naive cells, which seemed to contribute substantially to alloresponse. Unstimulated subset assignment was obtained for only a minor fraction of alloreactive clones. The study did not confirm that proliferating Tregs from siplizumab cultures were suppressive. Alloreactive sequences whose origin lay in unstimulated CD4+ memory cells were significantly reduced by siplizumab.

Comments on this clone: Its antigen remains unknown.

Only in-frame clones appear in the TCRdb table, and some are missing; sequencing was by immunoSEQ multiplex PCR. The sample lists some 62,000 clones, 70% to 80% occurring once. The germline CDR1 and CDR2 sequences are ENHRY and SYGVKD. Trimming removed 4 bases at V and 2 bases at J, with 12 bases between. The CDR3 runs to 14 residues. This sequence joins TRBV10-3 and TRBJ2-7, with D perhaps being TRBD1 or TRBD2 (5 bases each). The sequence was collected from a human donor in good health. The specimen was memory CD4+ T cells sorted from blood. DNA of the CDR3: TGTGCCATCAGTGGAGGGGAAGGGGCCTACGAGCAGTACTTC. It yields the protein CAISGGEGAYEQYF.